This section outlines one T cell receptor beta chain sequence together with its context. The target antigen is unknown. Libraries were prepared by immunoSEQ multiplex PCR; TCRdb keeps only in-frame clonotypes and omits some of them. The sample includes tens of thousands of clones, over 95% of them seen just once. These data are taken from a study of cytomegalovirus exposure and HLA in healthy donors. About the research overall: The same platform was used for the 100 to 150 validation repertoires as for the roughly 660 first-cohort repertoires, as reported in a later analysis.

CDR1 SGHNT and CDR2 YYREEE come from the germline V gene (reference sequence). V lost 0 bases, J lost 4 bases, and 7 bases lay in between. CDR3 length: 13 residues. The 120-subject validation cohort, separate from the roughly 700-subject first cohort, included the donors. Findings and caveats of the study: Cytomegalovirus association was listed for 164 TCR beta chains.

The sample taken for sequencing was PBMCs. The receptor comes from a man younger than 35 in good health and CMV-seronegative. The chain employs TRBV5-4 and TRBJ1-2; no reliable D call. CDR3 in amino acids: CASSLGHIYGYTF. CDR3 in DNA: TGTGCCAGCAGCTTGGGGCATATCTATGGCTACACCTTC.